What follows are 16 T cell receptor beta chains derived from one specimen sequenced in a study of blood T cell repertoires in COVID-19. Clones were sequenced by immunoSEQ multiplex PCR, and TCRdb holds only the in-frame ones, with some missing. The sample consists of about 160,000 clones, approximately 77% of them appearing once. The source material was peripheral blood. All receptors derive from a woman of 80 years or more with active or convalescent COVID-19.

This clone has just one count. The genes are TRBV7-9 and TRBJ1-1; D not certain. V was trimmed by 3 bases and J by 0 bases, leaving 8 bases between them. This CDR3 region has 14 residues. CDR1 is SEHNR and CDR2 is FQNEAQ in the germline V gene (reference sequence). CDR3 sequence: CASSLYSMNTEAFF. The CDR3 bases are TGTGCCAGCAGCTTGTACAGCATGAACACTGAAGCTTTCTTT. The variable domain in full, completed from reference TRBV7-9 and TRBJ1-1, reads DTGVSQNPRHKITKRGQNVTFRCDPISEHNRLYWYRQTLGQGPEFLTYFQNEAQLEKSRLLSDRFSAERPKGSFSTLEIQRTEQGDSAMYLCASSLYSMNTEAFFGQGTRLTVV.

This chain links TRBV10-3 with TRBJ1-5, with 7 bases matching TRBD1. This CDR3 is built from 15 residues. The junction had 5 bases not matched to a gene; V was cut back by 4 bases and J by 2 bases. Germline CDR1 ENHRY, CDR2 SYGVKD. Here the CDR3 DNA reads TGTGCCATCAGTGCCACAGGGGATGGCAATCAGCCCCAGCATTTT. It specifies CAISATGDGNQPQHF.

The chain carries TRBV19 and TRBJ2-1; 9 bases fit TRBD1. The CDR3 extends over 12 amino acids. With V trimmed by 10 bases and J by 9 bases, 7 bases remained unmatched. CDR1 is LNHDA, CDR2 SQIVND, per germline (reference sequence). The CDR3 sequence: CATRDREGEQFF. In DNA, the CDR3 is TGTGCCACCCGGGACAGGGAGGGTGAGCAGTTCTTC. Combining the CDR3 with reference TRBV19 and TRBJ2-1 gives the whole variable domain DGGITQSPKYLFRKEGQNVTLSCEQNLNHDAMYWYRQDPGQGLRLIYYSQIVNDFQKGDIAEGYSVSREKKESFPLTVTSAQKNPTAFYLCATRDREGEQFFGPGTRLTVL.

The chain has TRBV18 and TRBJ2-2; 10 bases are a match to TRBD2. CDR3 size: 16 residues. V dropped 2 bases and J dropped 5; count of bases not matched to a gene: 5. Germline values: CDR1 KGHSH, CDR2 LQKENI. CDR3 in amino acids: CASSPASGRATGELFF. CDR3 nucleotides: TGTGCCAGCTCACCAGCCAGCGGGAGGGCGACCGGGGAGCTGTTTTTT. Together with reference TRBV18 and TRBJ2-2, the CDR3 gives the full variable domain: NAGVMQNPRHLVRRRGQEARLRCSPMKGHSHVYWYRQLPEEGLKFMVYLQKENIIDESGMPKERFSAEFPKEGPSILRIQQVVRGDSAAYFCASSPASGRATGELFFGEGSRLTVL.

The V gene is TRBV27, the J gene TRBJ2-7, with 8 nucleotides matching TRBD1. The length of the CDR3 is 16 residues. Per germline, CDR1 MNHEY and CDR2 SMNVEV (reference sequence). J lost 7 bases, V lost 2 bases, and 13 bases had no gene match. The CDR3 bases are TGTGCCAGCAGTTTAAGTTTCGGGCAGGGGGCGAAGGAGCAGTACTTC. This encodes CASSLSFGQGAKEQYF.

This sequence joins TRBV6-1 and TRBJ1-2, with 9 bases aligning to TRBD1. This CDR3 comprises 16 residues. Trimming at V came to 1 base and at J to 4 bases, leaving 7 bases not matched to a gene. Germline V lookup: CDR1 MNHNS, CDR2 SASEGT. The CDR3 loop reads CASSEGGTGTIYGYTF. DNA for the CDR3: TGTGCCAGCAGTGAAGGGGGGACAGGGACAATCTATGGCTACACCTTC.

The gene calls are TRBV28 and TRBJ2-7; D possibly corresponds to TRBD2 (5 bases). This CDR3 comprises 16 residues. The germline gives CDR1 MDHEN, CDR2 SYDVKM. V gave up 7 bases and J gave up 3 bases, with 22 bases separating them. CDR3 sequence reads: CASTRRKSGLGYEQYF. The CDR3 DNA reads as TGTGCCAGCACCCGGAGGAAGTCCGGACTCGGCTACGAGCAGTACTTC.

V usage is TRBV5-4 and J usage is TRBJ2-6; 7 bases align to TRBD2. This CDR3 is built from 15 residues. The germline V gene encodes CDR1 SGHNT and CDR2 YYREEE (reference sequence). Unmatched junction bases numbered 1, after V lost 4 bases and J lost 0 bases. CDR3 nucleotide sequence: TGTGCCAGCAGCACGGGGGGCTCTGGGGCCAACGTCCTGACTTTC. It yields the protein CASSTGGSGANVLTF. The full variable domain, its missing parts supplied by reference TRBV5-4 and TRBJ2-6, is ETGVTQSPTHLIKTRGQQVTLRCSSQSGHNTVSWYQQALGQGPQFIFQYYREEENGRGNFPPRFSGLQFPNYSSELNVNALELDDSALYLCASSTGGSGANVLTFGAGSRLTVL.

This chain joins TRBV5-1 and TRBJ1-3; D is possibly TRBD1 (6 bases). Germline V CDR1 and CDR2: SGHRS, YFSETQ. Trimming removed 5 bases from V and 0 bases from J, with 12 bases in between. CDR3 length equals 15 residues. Here the CDR3 DNA reads TGCGCCAGCAGTCCCATGGGGGCCTCTGGAAACACCATATATTTT. This encodes CASSPMGASGNTIYF.

CDR3 sequence: CASSPTGQSSYEQYF. CDR3 DNA: TGTGCCAGCAGTCCAACCGGACAGAGCTCCTACGAGCAGTACTTC. This chain connects TRBV6-5 to TRBJ2-7; D is possibly TRBD1 (6 bases). With 5 bases removed from V and 0 bases from J, the gap between germline ends came to 14 bases. The CDR3 runs 15 residues. The germline gives CDR1 MNHEY, CDR2 SVGAGI.

The chain joins TRBV28 to TRBJ2-5, with 7 bases lining up with TRBD2. Germline CDR1 MDHEN, CDR2 SYDVKM. The CDR3 totals 15 residues. Trimming removed 5 bases from V and 5 bases from J; junction bases left unmatched: 11. The CDR3 is CASSIQRGGGETQYF. CDR3 in DNA: TGTGCCAGCAGTATACAGCGGGGAGGCGGGGAGACCCAGTACTTC.

This chain links TRBV2 with TRBJ1-1; tentative D call: TRBD1 (5 bases). CDR1 is SNHLY and CDR2 is FYNNEI in the germline V gene. CDR3 size: 14 residues. Trimming removed 7 bases from V and 3 bases from J, with 15 bases in between. The CDR3, as DNA: TGTGCCAGCACAGGACACCCCGGGTACACTGAAGCTTTCTTT. This gives the protein CASTGHPGYTEAFF.

This clone was seen only a few times. V is TRBV18 and J is TRBJ1-2; perhaps TRBD1 as D (5 bases). The CDR3 has 14 residues. Germline CDR1 reads KGHSH; CDR2 reads LQKENI. The ends were cut back, 6 bases at V and 3 bases at J, with 14 bases in the middle. The CDR3 nucleotides read TGTGCCAGCTCCACGACCCCCAGGGACTATGGCTACACCTTC. Protein sequence: CASSTTPRDYGYTF.

This clone was recorded only once. This rearrangement joins TRBV7-9 to TRBJ1-2; 8 bases line up with TRBD1. This CDR3 has 12 residues. Germline assignment: CDR1 SEHNR and CDR2 FQNEAQ (reference sequence). With 5 bases clipped from V and 9 bases from J, the junction kept 5 bases outside the gene matches. The CDR3 region has the DNA TGTGCCAGCAGCAGACAGGGGTCACGCTACACCTTC. Translating gives CASSRQGSRYTF.

The chain recombines TRBV9 with TRBJ1-2; a weak D match, TRBD1 (5 bases). The V gene lost 0 bases and the J gene lost 8 bases, with 17 bases spanning the gap. Germline lookup yields CDR1 SGDLS and CDR2 YYNGEE. There are 15 residues in the CDR3. CDR3 in amino acids: CASSVVLGGAGGYTF. The DNA of the CDR3 is TGTGCCAGCAGCGTAGTCTTGGGTGGGGCGGGAGGCTACACCTTC.

The chain has TRBV5-1 and TRBJ1-6; possibly TRBD1 for D (5 bases). Trimming took 2 bases from V and 0 from J, leaving 6 bases between them. The CDR3 contains 15 residues. In germline, CDR1 is SGHRS, CDR2 YFSETQ. CDR3 coding DNA: TGCGCCAGCAGCTTCGGGGGCTCCTATAATTCACCCCTCCACTTT. Amino acid sequence: CASSFGGSYNSPLHF.